Here is one T cell receptor beta chain with its context. Its antigen is unidentified. The data originate from a study of siplizumab effects on memory and regulatory T cells. General study findings and limits: Treatment with siplizumab left mappable alloreactive CD4+ clones averaging 68.8% Treg-derived, compared with 25% to 30% in controls. Naive T cells, seemingly more diverse than memory cells, seemed major alloresponse contributors.

TCRdb's table, derived via immunoSEQ multiplex PCR, lists solely in-frame clones and lacks some. The sample lists about 100,000 clones; more than 85% were seen once. The sample consisted of CD4+ T cells sorted from blood. This TCR came from a human donor in good health.

The DNA of the CDR3 is TGTGCCAGCAGCAAAATCTACGGGCAGGGTGGATATGGCTACACCTTC. It encodes CASSKIYGQGGYGYTF. This chain uses TRBV5-4 with TRBJ1-2; D possibly corresponds to TRBD1 (5 bases). The V and J ends lost 4 bases and 5 bases respectively, with 21 bases between them. This CDR3 comprises 16 residues. The V gene's germline CDR1 is SGHNT and CDR2 YYREEE (reference sequence).